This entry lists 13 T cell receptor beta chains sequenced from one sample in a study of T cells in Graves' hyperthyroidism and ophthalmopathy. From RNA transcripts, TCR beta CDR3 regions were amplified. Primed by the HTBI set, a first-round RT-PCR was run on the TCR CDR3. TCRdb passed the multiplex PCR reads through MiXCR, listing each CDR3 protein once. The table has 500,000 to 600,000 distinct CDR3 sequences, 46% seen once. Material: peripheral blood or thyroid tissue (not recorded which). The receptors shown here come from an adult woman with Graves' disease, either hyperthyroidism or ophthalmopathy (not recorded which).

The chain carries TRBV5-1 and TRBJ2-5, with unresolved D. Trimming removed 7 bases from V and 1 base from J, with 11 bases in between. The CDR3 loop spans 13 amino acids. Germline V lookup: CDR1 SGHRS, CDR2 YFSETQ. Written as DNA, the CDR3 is TGCGCCAGCCAGGTCTCAGGCCAAGAGACCCAGTACTTC. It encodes CASQVSGQETQYF.

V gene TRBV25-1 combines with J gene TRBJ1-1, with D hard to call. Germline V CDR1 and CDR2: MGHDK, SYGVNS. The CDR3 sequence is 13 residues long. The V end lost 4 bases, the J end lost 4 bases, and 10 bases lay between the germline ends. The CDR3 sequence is CASSGGGTTEAFF. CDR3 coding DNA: TGTGCCAGCAGTGGAGGAGGAACCACTGAAGCTTTCTTT.

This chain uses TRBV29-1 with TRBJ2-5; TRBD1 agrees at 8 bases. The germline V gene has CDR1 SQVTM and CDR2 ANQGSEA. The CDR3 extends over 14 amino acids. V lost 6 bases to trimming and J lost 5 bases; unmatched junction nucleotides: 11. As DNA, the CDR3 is TGCAGCGTCCAAGGACAGGGTAATTCCGAGACCCAGTACTTC. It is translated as CSVQGQGNSETQYF.

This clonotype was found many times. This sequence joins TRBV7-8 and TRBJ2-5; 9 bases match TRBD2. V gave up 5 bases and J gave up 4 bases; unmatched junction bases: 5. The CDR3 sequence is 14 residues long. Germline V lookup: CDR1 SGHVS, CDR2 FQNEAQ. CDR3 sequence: CASSPSGIRETQYF. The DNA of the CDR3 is TGTGCCAGCAGCCCTAGCGGGATCAGAGAGACCCAGTACTTC.

The CDR3 bases are TGTGCCACCATGGGTCTGAACACTGAAGCTTTCTTT. Translated: CATMGLNTEAFF. This chain connects TRBV10-3 to TRBJ1-1, with no clear D. V was pared by 10 bases and J by 0 bases, with 9 bases between. The germline CDR1 and CDR2 sequences are ENHRY and SYGVKD. The CDR3 consists of 12 residues.

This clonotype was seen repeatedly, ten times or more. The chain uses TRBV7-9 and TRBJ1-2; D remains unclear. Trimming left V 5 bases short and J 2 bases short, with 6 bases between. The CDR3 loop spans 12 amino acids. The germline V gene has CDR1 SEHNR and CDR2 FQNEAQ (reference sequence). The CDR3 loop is CASSLVNYGYTF. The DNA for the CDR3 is TGTGCCAGCAGCCTGGTGAACTATGGCTACACCTTC.

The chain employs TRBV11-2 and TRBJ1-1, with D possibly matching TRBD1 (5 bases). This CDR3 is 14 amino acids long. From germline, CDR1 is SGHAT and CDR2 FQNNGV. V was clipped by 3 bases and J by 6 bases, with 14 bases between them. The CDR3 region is CASSFGTADAEAFF. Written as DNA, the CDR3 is TGTGCCAGCAGCTTCGGGACTGCAGACGCTGAAGCTTTCTTT.

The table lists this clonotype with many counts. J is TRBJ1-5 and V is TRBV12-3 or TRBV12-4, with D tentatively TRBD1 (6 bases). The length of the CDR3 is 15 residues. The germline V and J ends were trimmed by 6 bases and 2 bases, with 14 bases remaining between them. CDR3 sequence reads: CASRRGGYGNQPQHF. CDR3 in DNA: TGTGCCAGCAGGCGGGGGGGCTATGGCAATCAGCCCCAGCATTTT.

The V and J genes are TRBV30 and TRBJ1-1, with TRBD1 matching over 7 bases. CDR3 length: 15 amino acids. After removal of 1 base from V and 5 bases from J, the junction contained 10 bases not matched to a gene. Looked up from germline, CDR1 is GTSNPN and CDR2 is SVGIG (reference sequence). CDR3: CAWSGRGRGSTEAFF. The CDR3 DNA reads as TGTGCCTGGAGTGGAAGGGGGCGCGGCTCGACTGAAGCTTTCTTT.

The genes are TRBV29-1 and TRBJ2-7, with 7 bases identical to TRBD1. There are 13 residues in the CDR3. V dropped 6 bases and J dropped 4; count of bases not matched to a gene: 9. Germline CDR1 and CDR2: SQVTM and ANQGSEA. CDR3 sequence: CSVFDRAVYEQYF. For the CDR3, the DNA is TGCAGCGTCTTTGACAGGGCCGTGTACGAGCAGTACTTC.

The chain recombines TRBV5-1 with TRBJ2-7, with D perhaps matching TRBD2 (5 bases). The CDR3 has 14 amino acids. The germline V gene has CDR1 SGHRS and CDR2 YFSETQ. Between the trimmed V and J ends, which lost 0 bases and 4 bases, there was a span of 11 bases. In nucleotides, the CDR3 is TGCGCCAGCAGCTTGGGGGGAGACGTTTACGAGCAGTACTTC. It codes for CASSLGGDVYEQYF.

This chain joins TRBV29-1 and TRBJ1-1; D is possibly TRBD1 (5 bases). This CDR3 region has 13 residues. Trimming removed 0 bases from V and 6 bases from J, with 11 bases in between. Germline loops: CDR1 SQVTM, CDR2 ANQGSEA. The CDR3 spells CSVEDGGNSEAFF. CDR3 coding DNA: TGCAGCGTTGAAGATGGGGGAAACTCTGAAGCTTTCTTT.

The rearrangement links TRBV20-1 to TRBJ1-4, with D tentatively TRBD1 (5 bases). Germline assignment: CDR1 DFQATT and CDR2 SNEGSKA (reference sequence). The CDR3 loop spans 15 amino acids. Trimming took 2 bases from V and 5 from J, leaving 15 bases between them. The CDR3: CSARSGARANEKLFF. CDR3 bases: TGCAGTGCTAGATCCGGGGCCAGGGCGAATGAAAAACTGTTTTTT.